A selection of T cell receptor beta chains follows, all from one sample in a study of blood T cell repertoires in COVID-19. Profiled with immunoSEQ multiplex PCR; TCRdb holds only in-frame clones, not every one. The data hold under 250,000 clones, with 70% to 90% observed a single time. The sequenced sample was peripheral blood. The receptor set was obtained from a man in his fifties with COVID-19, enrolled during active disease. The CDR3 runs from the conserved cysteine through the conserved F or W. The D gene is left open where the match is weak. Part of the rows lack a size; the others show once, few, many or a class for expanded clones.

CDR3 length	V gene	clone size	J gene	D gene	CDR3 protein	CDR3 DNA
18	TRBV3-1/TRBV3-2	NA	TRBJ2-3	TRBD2	CASSQRGSSGGATHTQYF	TGTGCCAGCAGCCAACGAGGAAGTAGCGGGGGGGCAACCCATACGCAGTATTTT
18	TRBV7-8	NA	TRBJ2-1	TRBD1	CASSATTRGSSSYNEQFF	TGTGCCAGCAGCGCCACTACCAGGGGGTCCAGCTCCTACAATGAGCAGTTCTTC
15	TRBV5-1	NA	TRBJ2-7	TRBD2	CASSWTSQKTYEQYF	TGCGCCAGCAGCTGGACTAGCCAAAAAACCTACGAGCAGTACTTC
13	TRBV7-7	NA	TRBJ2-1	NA	CASSLALGHEQFF	TGTGCTAGCAGCTTAGCGCTTGGCCATGAGCAGTTCTTC
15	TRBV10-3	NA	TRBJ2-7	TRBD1	CAISHGQGTSYEQYF	TGTGCCATCAGCCATGGACAGGGTACGTCCTACGAGCAGTACTTC
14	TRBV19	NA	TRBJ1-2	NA	CASNTGQGSYGYTF	TGTGCCAGTAATACAGGGCAGGGTTCCTATGGCTACACCTTC
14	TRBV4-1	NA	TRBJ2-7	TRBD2	CASSPGLAGREQYF	TGCGCCAGCAGCCCTGGACTAGCTGGACGGGAGCAGTACTTC
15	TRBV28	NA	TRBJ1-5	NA	CASSPFGGGNQPQHF	TGTGCCAGCAGTCCGTTTGGGGGGGGAAATCAGCCCCAGCATTTT
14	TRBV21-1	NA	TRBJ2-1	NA	CARGSGSSYNEQFF	TGTGCCAGGGGCAGCGGGAGCTCCTACAATGAGCAGTTCTTC
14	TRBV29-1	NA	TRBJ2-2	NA	CSVGFKLNTGELFF	TGCAGCGTTGGCTTTAAGCTTAACACCGGGGAGCTGTTTTTT
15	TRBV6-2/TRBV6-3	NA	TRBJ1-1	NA	CASSYSAGVRTEAFF	TGTGCCAGCAGTTACTCGGCAGGGGTGCGGACTGAAGCTTTCTTT
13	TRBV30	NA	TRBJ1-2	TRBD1	CAWSGTGIYGYTF	TGTGCCTGGAGCGGGACAGGGATCTATGGCTACACCTTC
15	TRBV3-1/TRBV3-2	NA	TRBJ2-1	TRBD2	CASSQVLAGVNEQFF	TGTGCCAGCAGCCAAGTCCTAGCGGGAGTGAATGAGCAGTTCTTC
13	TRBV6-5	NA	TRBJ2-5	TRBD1	CAGAGTGQETQYF	TGTGCCGGGGCAGGGACAGGCCAAGAGACCCAGTACTTC
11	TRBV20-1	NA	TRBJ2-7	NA	CSARHIDEQYF	TGCAGTGCCAGGCACATCGACGAGCAGTACTTC
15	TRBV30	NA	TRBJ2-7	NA	CAWSLARAGGGEQYF	TGTGCCTGGAGTTTAGCACGGGCAGGTGGGGGGGAGCAGTACTTC
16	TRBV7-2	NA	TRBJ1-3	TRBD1	CASSLHQGGAGNTIYF	TGTGCCAGCAGCTTACATCAAGGGGGCGCTGGAAACACCATATATTTT
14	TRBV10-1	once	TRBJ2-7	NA	CASSVGSRNYEQYF	TGCGCCAGCAGTGTTGGTTCCAGAAACTACGAGCAGTACTTC
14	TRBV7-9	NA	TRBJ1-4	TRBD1	CASSLEGAVEKLFF	TGTGCCAGCAGCTTAGAGGGGGCAGTTGAAAAACTGTTTTTT
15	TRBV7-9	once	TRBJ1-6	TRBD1	CASSPRTGLASPLHF	TGTGCCAGCAGCCCTCGGACAGGGCTGGCCTCACCCCTCCACTTT
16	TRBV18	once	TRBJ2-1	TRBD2	CASSPISGSAGSEQFF	TGTGCCAGCTCACCAATTAGCGGGAGCGCGGGGAGTGAGCAGTTCTTC
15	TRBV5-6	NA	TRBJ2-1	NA	CASTPWGSSYNEQFF	TGTGCCAGCACCCCATGGGGCAGTTCCTACAATGAGCAGTTCTTC
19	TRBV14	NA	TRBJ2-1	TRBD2	CASSQAPGLAGGSYNEQFF	TGTGCCAGCAGCCAAGCCCCGGGACTAGCGGGGGGCTCCTACAATGAGCAGTTCTTC
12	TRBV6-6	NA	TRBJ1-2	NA	CASSTYRDGYTF	TGTGCCAGCAGTACATACAGGGATGGCTACACCTTC
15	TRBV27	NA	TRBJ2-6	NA	CASSSTGSGANVLTF	TGTGCCAGCAGTTCAACGGGCTCTGGGGCCAACGTCCTGACTTTC
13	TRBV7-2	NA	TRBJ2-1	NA	CASSSEAYNEQFF	TGTGCCAGCAGCTCAGAAGCCTACAATGAGCAGTTCTTC
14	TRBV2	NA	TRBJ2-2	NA	CASSEVRNTGELFF	TGTGCCAGCAGTGAAGTTAGGAACACCGGGGAGCTGTTTTTT
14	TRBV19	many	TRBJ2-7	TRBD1	CASSRTGDSYEQYF	TGTGCCAGTAGTAGGACAGGGGACTCCTACGAGCAGTACTTC
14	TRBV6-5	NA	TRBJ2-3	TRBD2	CASSYSGGTDTQYF	TGTGCCAGCAGTTACTCGGGAGGGACGGATACGCAGTATTTT
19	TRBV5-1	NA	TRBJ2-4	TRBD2	CASSPQSSGGAPAKNIQYF	TGCGCCAGCAGCCCACAATCTAGCGGGGGGGCTCCTGCCAAAAACATTCAGTACTTC
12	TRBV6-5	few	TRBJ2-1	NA	CASRYNTGEQFF	TGTGCCAGCAGATATAATACAGGCGAGCAGTTCTTC
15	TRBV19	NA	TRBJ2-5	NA	CASRLSGTHQETQYF	TGTGCCAGTAGACTCTCCGGGACTCACCAAGAGACCCAGTACTTC
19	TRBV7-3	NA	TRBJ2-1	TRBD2	CASSSSGTSGGGVPGEQFF	TGTGCCAGCAGCTCCTCCGGGACTAGCGGGGGGGGAGTGCCGGGTGAGCAGTTCTTC
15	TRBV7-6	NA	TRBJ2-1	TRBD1	CASSLTHNRGNEQFF	TGTGCCAGCAGCTTAACGCATAACAGGGGCAATGAGCAGTTCTTC
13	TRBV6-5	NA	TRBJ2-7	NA	CASSLRGELEQYF	TGTGCCAGCAGTTTACGTGGGGAGCTCGAGCAGTACTTC
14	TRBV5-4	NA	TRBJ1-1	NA	CASSFETGNTEAFF	TGTGCCAGCAGTTTCGAAACAGGGAACACTGAAGCTTTCTTT
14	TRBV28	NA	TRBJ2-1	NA	CASSLSYGGNEQFF	TGTGCCAGCAGTCTAAGCTACGGGGGTAATGAGCAGTTCTTC
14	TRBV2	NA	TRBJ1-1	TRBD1	CASSPQGRNTEAFF	TGTGCCAGCAGTCCACAGGGGAGGAACACTGAAGCTTTCTTT
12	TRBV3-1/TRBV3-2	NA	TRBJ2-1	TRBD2	CASSQDFGRAFF	TGTGCCAGCAGCCAAGACTTCGGGAGGGCGTTCTTC
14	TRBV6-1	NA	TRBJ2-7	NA	CASSESGNPYEQYF	TGTGCCAGCAGTGAATCCGGGAATCCCTACGAGCAGTACTTC
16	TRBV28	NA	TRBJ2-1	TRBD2	CASRSSSGGSYNEQFF	TGTGCCAGCAGGAGTTCTAGCGGGGGTTCCTACAATGAGCAGTTCTTC
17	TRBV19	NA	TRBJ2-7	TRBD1	CASSISRLTGGSYEQYF	TGTGCCAGTAGTATTTCCAGACTGACAGGGGGGTCCTACGAGCAGTACTTC